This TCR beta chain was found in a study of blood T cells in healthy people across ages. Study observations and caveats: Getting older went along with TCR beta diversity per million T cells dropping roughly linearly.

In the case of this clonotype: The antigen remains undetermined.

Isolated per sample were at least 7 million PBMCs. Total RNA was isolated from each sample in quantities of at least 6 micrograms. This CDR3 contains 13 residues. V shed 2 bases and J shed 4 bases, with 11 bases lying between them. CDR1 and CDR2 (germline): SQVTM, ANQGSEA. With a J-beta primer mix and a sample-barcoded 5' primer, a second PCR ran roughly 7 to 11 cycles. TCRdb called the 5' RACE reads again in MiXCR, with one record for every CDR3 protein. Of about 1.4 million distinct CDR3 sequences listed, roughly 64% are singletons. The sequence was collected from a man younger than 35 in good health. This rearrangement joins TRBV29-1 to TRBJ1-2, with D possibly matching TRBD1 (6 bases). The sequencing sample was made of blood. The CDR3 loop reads CSVETDSLYGYTF. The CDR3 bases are TGCAGCGTTGAAACGGACAGCCTCTATGGCTACACCTTC.